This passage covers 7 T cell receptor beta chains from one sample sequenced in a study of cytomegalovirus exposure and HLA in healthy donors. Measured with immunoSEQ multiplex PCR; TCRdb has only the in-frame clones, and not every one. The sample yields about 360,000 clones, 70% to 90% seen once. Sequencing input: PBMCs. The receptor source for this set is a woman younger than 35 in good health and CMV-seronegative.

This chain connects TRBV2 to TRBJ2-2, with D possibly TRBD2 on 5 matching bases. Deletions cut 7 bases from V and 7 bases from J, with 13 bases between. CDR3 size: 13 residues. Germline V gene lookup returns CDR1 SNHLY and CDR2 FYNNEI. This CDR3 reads CASNGIEGGELFF. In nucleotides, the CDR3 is TGTGCCAGCAACGGGATCGAAGGCGGGGAGCTGTTTTTT.

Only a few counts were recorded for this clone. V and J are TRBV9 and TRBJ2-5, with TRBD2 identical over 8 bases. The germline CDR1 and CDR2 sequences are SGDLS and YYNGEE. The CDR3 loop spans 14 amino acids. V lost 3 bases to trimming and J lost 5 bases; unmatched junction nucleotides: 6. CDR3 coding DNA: TGTGCCAGCAGCGATCCGGGACTAGAGGAGACCCAGTACTTC. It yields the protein CASSDPGLEETQYF.

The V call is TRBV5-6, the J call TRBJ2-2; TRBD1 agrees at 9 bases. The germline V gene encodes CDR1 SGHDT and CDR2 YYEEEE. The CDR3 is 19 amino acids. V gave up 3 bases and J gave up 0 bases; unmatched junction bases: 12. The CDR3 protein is CASSSPIPGQGSNTGELFF. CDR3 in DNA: TGTGCCAGCAGCTCGCCCATCCCGGGACAGGGCTCGAACACCGGGGAGCTGTTTTTT.

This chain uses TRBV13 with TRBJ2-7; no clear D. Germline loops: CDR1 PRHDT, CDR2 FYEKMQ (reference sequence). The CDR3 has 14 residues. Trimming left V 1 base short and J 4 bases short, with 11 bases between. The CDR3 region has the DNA TGTGCCAGCAGCTTAGCGGCAGGAATTTACGAGCAGTACTTC. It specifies CASSLAAGIYEQYF.

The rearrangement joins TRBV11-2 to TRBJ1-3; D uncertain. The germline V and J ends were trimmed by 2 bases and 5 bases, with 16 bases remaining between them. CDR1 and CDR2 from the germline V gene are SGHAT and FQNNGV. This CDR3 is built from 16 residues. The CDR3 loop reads CASSLNRGQPRNTIYF. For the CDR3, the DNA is TGTGCCAGCAGCTTAAATCGCGGGCAGCCCAGAAACACCATATATTTT.

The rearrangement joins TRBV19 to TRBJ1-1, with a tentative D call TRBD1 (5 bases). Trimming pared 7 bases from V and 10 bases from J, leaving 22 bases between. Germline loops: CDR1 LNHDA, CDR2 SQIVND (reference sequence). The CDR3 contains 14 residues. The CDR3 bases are TGTGCCAGTACGGTCGGCAGGGATCGTCAGGGAGCTTTCTTT. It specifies CASTVGRDRQGAFF.

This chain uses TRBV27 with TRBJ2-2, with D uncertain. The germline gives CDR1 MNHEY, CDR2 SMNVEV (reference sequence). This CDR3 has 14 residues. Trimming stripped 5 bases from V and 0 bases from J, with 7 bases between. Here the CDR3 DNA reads TGTGCCAGCAGTCCCTCCGCGAACACCGGGGAGCTGTTTTTT. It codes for CASSPSANTGELFF.